One and the same sample provided the 15 T cell receptor beta chains below, sequenced in a study of T cell changes during pregnancy in multiple sclerosis (dated by TCRdb to between 2018 and 2021). To prepare the library, the immunoSEQ multiplex PCR assay was applied. Sourced from immuneACCESS, this table was stored by TCRdb with only in-frame sequences that have V and J called. A share of the clones is absent; for the studies checked, an unresolved V gene accounts for under half, and the remainder has no known explanation. The sample has about 22,000 clones on record, around 85% of them singletons. The ten largest clones take up approximately 7.6% of the sample. The input for sequencing was CD8+ T cells from peripheral blood mononuclear cells, taken before pregnancy. These receptors all stem from a female donor with multiple sclerosis, enrolled in a pregnancy study.

The J gene is TRBJ2-2, the V gene TRBV29-1; tentative D call: TRBD1 (6 bases). The CDR3 loop spans 14 amino acids. The V gene's germline CDR1 is SQVTM and CDR2 ANQGSEA. Trimming removed 8 bases at V and 1 base at J, with 14 bases between. The CDR3 here is CSTETGENTGELFF. In DNA form, the CDR3 reads TGCAGCACCGAGACAGGAGAGAACACCGGGGAGCTGTTTTTT.

The rearrangement uses TRBV5-1 and TRBJ1-3; a weak D match, TRBD1 (6 bases). The CDR3 extends over 12 amino acids. Germline V gene sequence: CDR1 SGHRS, CDR2 YFSETQ. Trimming left V 4 bases short and J 8 bases short, with 10 bases between. Here the CDR3 reads CASSHKGDTIYF. DNA for the CDR3: TGCGCCAGCAGCCATAAGGGGGACACCATATATTTT.

The chain has TRBV13 and TRBJ2-7; 12 bases fit TRBD2. The CDR3 covers 17 residues. The V gene end was trimmed by 5 bases and the J gene end by 1 base; junction bases not matched to a gene: 9. CDR1 PRHDT and CDR2 FYEKMQ come from the germline V gene (reference sequence). The CDR3: CASSRTSGMWSSYEQYF. Here the CDR3 DNA reads TGTGCCAGCAGCCGGACTAGCGGGATGTGGAGTTCCTACGAGCAGTACTTC.

The chain carries TRBV5-6 and TRBJ1-1; 11 bases align to TRBD1. CDR3 length: 15 amino acids. Germline CDR1 reads SGHDT; CDR2 reads YYEEEE. Trimming removed 4 bases from V and 5 bases from J; junction bases left unmatched: 7. The CDR3 DNA reads as TGTGCCAGCAGCATTGGGACAGGGGGGCGGACTGAAGCTTTCTTT. Encoded protein: CASSIGTGGRTEAFF. Combining the CDR3 with reference TRBV5-6 and TRBJ1-1 gives the whole variable domain DAGVTQSPTHLIKTRGQQVTLRCSPKSGHDTVSWYQQALGQGPQFIFQYYEEEERQRGNFPDRFSGHQFPNYSSELNVNALLLGDSALYLCASSIGTGGRTEAFFGQGTRLTVV.

The V and J genes are TRBV28 and TRBJ2-3, with TRBD2 matching 8 bases. With 6 bases clipped from V and 4 bases from J, the junction kept 9 bases outside the gene matches. Germline V gene sequence: CDR1 MDHEN, CDR2 SYDVKM. The CDR3 loop spans 15 amino acids. The CDR3 nucleotides read TGTGCCAGCAGACGCAGCGGGAGCGTCTCAGATACGCAGTATTTT. Its protein product is CASRRSGSVSDTQYF.

The J gene is TRBJ2-7, the V gene TRBV7-8, with D possibly TRBD2 on 6 matching bases. The germline V and J ends were trimmed by 2 bases and 0 bases, with 11 bases remaining between them. Per germline, CDR1 SGHVS and CDR2 FQNEAQ. The CDR3 covers 15 residues. The CDR3 nucleotides read TGTGCCAGCAGCTTATTGCTAGCGCCCTCCTACGAGCAGTACTTC. Its protein is CASSLLLAPSYEQYF.

The chain employs TRBV4-1 and TRBJ1-4, with a weak D call TRBD1 (6 bases). V shed 3 bases and J shed 8 bases, with 28 bases lying between them. The CDR3 runs 19 residues. The germline CDR1 and CDR2 sequences are MGHRA and YSYEKL. The chain's CDR3 is CASSHVRPWYGRGAEKLFF. The CDR3 DNA follows: TGCGCCAGCAGCCATGTCCGGCCGTGGTACGGGCGGGGGGCCGAAAAACTGTTTTTT.

This chain joins TRBV7-2 and TRBJ1-2, with a weak D call TRBD1 (5 bases). This CDR3 has 12 amino acids. Germline-derived CDR1 and CDR2 are SGHTA and FQGNSA. Trimming took 6 bases from V and 4 from J, leaving 9 bases between them. CDR3: CASRGESYGYTF. For the CDR3, the DNA is TGTGCCAGCAGAGGGGAATCCTATGGCTACACCTTC.

This chain links TRBV4-3 with TRBJ2-3, with 8 bases fitting TRBD2. This CDR3 has 17 residues. J was trimmed by 2 bases and V by 0 bases; bases with no gene match: 7. Germline V gene data show CDR1 as LGHNA and CDR2 as YSLEER. CDR3 sequence (DNA): TGCGCCAGCAGCCAAGAGAAGGCGGGAGGCCCCACAGATACGCAGTATTTT. It encodes CASSQEKAGGPTDTQYF.

This clone occurred a few times. V usage is TRBV28 and J usage is TRBJ1-2; possibly TRBD1 for D (6 bases). The V gene's germline CDR1 is MDHEN and CDR2 SYDVKM. Trimming removed 3 bases at V and 4 bases at J, with 12 bases between. This CDR3 contains 14 residues. The CDR3 coding sequence is TGTGCCAGCAGTTTTAGGGGGTCGGCCTATGGCTACACCTTC. As protein: CASSFRGSAYGYTF.

V is TRBV10-1 and J is TRBJ1-1; possible D gene TRBD1, 6 bases. The V gene's germline CDR1 is WNHNN and CDR2 SYGVQD (reference sequence). This CDR3 has 13 amino acids. Trimming removed 6 bases from V and 7 bases from J, with 15 bases in between. For the CDR3, the DNA is TGCGCCAGCAGGTCCTACAGGGACGGTGAAGCTTTCTTT. Translation gives CASRSYRDGEAFF.

This clone was seen a handful of times. This rearrangement joins TRBV11-2 to TRBJ2-1; tentatively, D is TRBD1 (5 bases). V lost 4 bases and J 3 bases, leaving 13 bases between the germline ends. Germline CDR1 and CDR2: SGHAT and FQNNGV. The CDR3 totals 15 residues. In DNA form, the CDR3 reads TGTGCCAGCAGCTCCAGGGTGACCGGCTACAATGAGCAGTTCTTC. This sequence encodes CASSSRVTGYNEQFF.

The chain combines TRBV27 with TRBJ2-3; 13 bases match TRBD2. The germline gives CDR1 MNHEY, CDR2 SMNVEV (reference sequence). This CDR3 has 15 amino acids. Trimming cost V 5 bases and J 9 bases; bases outside gene matches: 8. As DNA, the CDR3 is TGTGCCAGCAGTCCAAGGACTAGCGGGAGAGGCACGCAGTATTTT. Protein: CASSPRTSGRGTQYF.

V and J are TRBV4-1 and TRBJ2-7, with 7 bases fitting TRBD2. This CDR3 spans 15 amino acids. Germline V gene sequence: CDR1 MGHRA, CDR2 YSYEKL. The ends lost 0 bases at V and 7 bases at J; junction bases unmatched: 9. The CDR3 coding sequence is TGCGCCAGCAGCCAAGATAGCGGGCTAAGTTGGGAGCAGTACTTC. Translation: CASSQDSGLSWEQYF.

This clone ranks as medium-sized. The rearrangement joins TRBV7-9 to TRBJ2-3; tentatively, D is TRBD2 (5 bases). The germline gives CDR1 SEHNR, CDR2 FQNEAQ (reference sequence). Trimming shortened V by 0 bases and J by 4 bases, and 11 bases separated the two germline ends. This CDR3 region has 15 residues. The CDR3 DNA is TGTGCCAGCAGCTTAGCGGGAGTGACGGCAGATACGCAGTATTTT. Its protein product is CASSLAGVTADTQYF.